This TCR beta chain was recorded in a study of human CD8 memory T cell subsets (dated by TCRdb to 2020 to 2021). Describing the broader study: To assess how stem-like (TSTEM), progenitor exhausted-like (TPEX) and effector memory CD8+ T cell subsets are clonally related, the TCRbeta repertoires of these three subsets were compared. Several donors each provided TSTEM, TPEX and effector memory subsets, from which TCRbeta repertoires were obtained.

Results and caveats for the whole study, not just this receptor: Chao1 estimates suggested greater repertoire diversity in TSTEM than in TPEX subsets, potentially reflecting a broader range of specificities. TSTEM and TPEX subsets showed similarly high normalized Shannon-Wiener diversity, whereas effector memory subsets were comparatively less diverse. Sequencing was limited to TCRbeta chains, and the repertoire comparisons were based on roughly 6 donors analyzed with paired t-tests and Bonferroni correction. Although both stem-like subsets shared clonotypes with effector memory cells, the overlap between TSTEM and TPEX repertoires was minimal, suggesting distinct antigen spectra for the TSTEM and TPEX subsets.

As for this clonotype: The target of this receptor is not known.

The data were produced on a NextSeq 550. A Human TCR Profiling Kit was used to prepare UMI-labeled 5' RACE TCRbeta libraries. Every TCRbeta library was prepared in parallel with an identical number of PCR cycles. Under the source paper's analysis protocol: Between about 2,800 and 18,000 functional CDR3beta clonotypes were contained in each TCRbeta library. MIGEC 1.2.9 was used for UMI extraction and consensus assembly, with a minimum of three reads required per UMI. MiXCR 3.0.3 was used to extract the in-frame CDR3beta repertoires. After each sample was downsampled to 42,000 randomly selected UMIs, diversity metrics were computed in VDJtools 1.2.1. Repertoire overlap metrics D, R and F2 were calculated in VDJtools for the top 3,000 clones of each sample pair. TCRdb reanalyzed the reads, keeping one entry per CDR3 protein sequence and omitting DNA. The V and J calls shown here were made by TCRdb, not taken from the authors' results. This specimen's table enumerates thousands of distinct CDR3 sequences. In total, the top ten clones hold roughly 33% of the sample.

Peripheral blood mononuclear cells were isolated from healthy donor buffy coats by density gradient separation. Negative magnetic separation using EasySep or MojoSort CD8+ T cell isolation kits was how the study enriched total CD8+ T cells. For each subset, total RNA was extracted using an RNeasy Mini Kit from duplicate vials of about 150,000 sorted CD8+ T cells. The PBMCs were used fresh or after being cryopreserved in fetal bovine serum with 10% DMSO. Fluorescence-activated cell sorting on a FACSAria III was used to sort CD8+ T cell subsets to purity. The source of this sequence is a human donor in good health. Sequenced: CD8+ effector memory T cells (TEM) sorted from PBMCs. The cell subset or site tag for this specimen amounts to: effector memory CD8 T cells, CCR7- CD45RO+ CD95+.

The CDR3 region: CASSPDSQETQYF. The rearrangement combines TRBV5-1 with TRBJ2-5; TCRdb selects TRBD1, and the lack of DNA leaves this call unchecked. Based on the germline V gene, the CDR1 and CDR2 sequences are SGHRS and YFSETQ. The CDR3 spans 13 residues, from the cysteine through the phenylalanine. The record lacks a DNA sequence.